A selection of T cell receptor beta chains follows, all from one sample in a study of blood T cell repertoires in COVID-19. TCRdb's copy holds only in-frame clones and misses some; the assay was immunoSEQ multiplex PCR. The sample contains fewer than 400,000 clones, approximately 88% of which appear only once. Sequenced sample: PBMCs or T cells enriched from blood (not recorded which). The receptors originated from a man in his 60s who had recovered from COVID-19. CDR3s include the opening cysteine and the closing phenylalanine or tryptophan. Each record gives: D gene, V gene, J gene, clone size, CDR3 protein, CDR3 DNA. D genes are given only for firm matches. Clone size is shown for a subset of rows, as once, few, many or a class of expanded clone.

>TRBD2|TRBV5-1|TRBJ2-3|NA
CASSFQTSGVSTDTQYF
TGCGCCAGCAGCTTTCAGACTAGCGGGGTTAGCACAGATACGCAGTATTTT
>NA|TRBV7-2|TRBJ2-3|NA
CASSLAAVADTQYF
TGTGCCAGCAGCTTAGCAGCGGTCGCAGATACGCAGTATTTT
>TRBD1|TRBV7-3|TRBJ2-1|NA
CASSSIGTGYSEQFF
TGTGCCAGCAGCTCAATCGGGACAGGGTACAGTGAGCAGTTCTTC
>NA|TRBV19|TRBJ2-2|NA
CASRRDRQNTGELFF
TGTGCCAGTAGGAGGGATAGGCAGAACACCGGGGAGCTGTTTTTT
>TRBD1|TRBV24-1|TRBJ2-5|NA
CATSDVGTGGETQYF
TGTGCCACCAGTGATGTCGGGACAGGGGGAGAGACCCAGTACTTC
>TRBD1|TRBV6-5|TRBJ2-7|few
CASRTTGGYEQYF
TGTGCCAGCAGAACAACAGGGGGCTACGAGCAGTACTTC
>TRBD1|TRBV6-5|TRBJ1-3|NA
CASRDQGAGNTIYF
TGTGCCAGCAGGGACCAGGGGGCTGGAAACACCATATATTTT
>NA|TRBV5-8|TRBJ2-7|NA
CASRDSPSEQYF
TGTGCCTCCAGGGACTCTCCGAGCGAGCAGTACTTC
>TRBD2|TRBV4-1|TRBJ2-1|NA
CASSPGRLAGRSAYNEQFF
TGCGCCAGCAGCCCGGGGCGGCTAGCGGGAAGGAGTGCCTACAATGAGCAGTTCTTC
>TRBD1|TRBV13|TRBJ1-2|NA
CARSRGTDLVGYTF
TGTGCCAGGAGTAGGGGGACAGACCTAGTTGGCTACACCTTC
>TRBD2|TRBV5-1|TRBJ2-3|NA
CASSSGLAGTDTQYF
TGCGCCAGCAGCTCCGGACTAGCCGGCACAGATACGCAGTATTTT
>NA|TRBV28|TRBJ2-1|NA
CASSRWSEQFF
TGTGCCAGCAGCCGGTGGTCTGAGCAGTTCTTC
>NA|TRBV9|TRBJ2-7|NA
CASGEGARNEQYF
TGTGCCAGCGGGGAAGGGGCCCGAAACGAGCAGTACTTC
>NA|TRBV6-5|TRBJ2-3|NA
CATRDLNTDTQYF
TGTGCCACCCGGGACTTGAACACAGATACGCAGTATTTT
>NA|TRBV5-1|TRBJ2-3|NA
CASISSVTDTQYF
TGCGCCAGCATATCTAGCGTCACAGATACGCAGTATTTT
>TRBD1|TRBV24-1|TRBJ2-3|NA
CATSADRSSSTDTQYF
TGTGCCACCAGTGCGGACAGGTCATCTAGCACAGATACGCAGTATTTT
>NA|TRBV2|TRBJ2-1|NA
CASINYNEQFF
TGTGCCAGCATCAACTACAATGAGCAGTTCTTC
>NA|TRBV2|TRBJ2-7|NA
CASSVVSEAYEQYF
TGTGCCAGCAGTGTGGTTAGCGAGGCCTACGAGCAGTACTTC
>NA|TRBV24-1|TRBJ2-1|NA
CATGRGSYNEQFF
TGTGCCACCGGCAGGGGTTCCTACAATGAGCAGTTCTTC
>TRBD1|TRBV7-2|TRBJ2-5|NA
CASSPTRGETQYF
TGTGCCAGCAGCCCGACCAGGGGGGAGACCCAGTACTTC
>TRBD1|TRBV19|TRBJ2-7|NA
CASSQQGSEYEQYF
TGTGCCAGTAGTCAACAGGGGAGTGAGTACGAGCAGTACTTC
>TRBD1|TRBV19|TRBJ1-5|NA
CASSQPGQGYLPQHF
TGTGCCAGTAGTCAACCGGGACAGGGGTATTTGCCCCAGCATTTT
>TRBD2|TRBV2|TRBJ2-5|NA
CASSRGTSGTLETQYF
TGTGCCAGCAGCCGCGGGACTAGCGGGACCTTAGAGACCCAGTACTTC
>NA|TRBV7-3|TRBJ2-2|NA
CASSPATDRNTGELFF
TGTGCCAGCAGCCCCGCGACGGACAGGAACACCGGGGAGCTGTTTTTT
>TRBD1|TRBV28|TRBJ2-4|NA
CASSRTDRAGAKNIQYF
TGTGCCAGCAGTAGAACGGACAGGGCCGGAGCCAAAAACATTCAGTACTTC
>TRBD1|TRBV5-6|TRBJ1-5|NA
CASSLRAGGGNQPQHF
TGTGCCAGCAGTTTGAGAGCAGGGGGCGGCAATCAGCCCCAGCATTTT
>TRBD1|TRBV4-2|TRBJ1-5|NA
CASSQSGGLNQPQHF
TGTGCCAGCAGCCAATCAGGGGGCCTCAATCAGCCCCAGCATTTT
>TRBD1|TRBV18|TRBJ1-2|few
CASSPVGTGTGYTF
TGTGCCAGCTCACCAGTAGGGACAGGGACTGGCTACACCTTC
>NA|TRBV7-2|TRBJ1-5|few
CASKEGQGLNQPQHF
TGTGCCAGCAAAGAGGGGCAGGGACTAAATCAGCCCCAGCATTTT
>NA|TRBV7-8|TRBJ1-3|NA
CASSLRQAPSGNTIYF
TGTGCCAGCAGCTTGCGACAGGCTCCTTCTGGAAACACCATATATTTT
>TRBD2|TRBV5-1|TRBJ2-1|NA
CASSLVGTSGTLGGVHNEQFF
TGCGCCAGCAGCTTGGTAGGGACTAGCGGGACCCTAGGTGGGGTACACAATGAGCAGTTCTTC
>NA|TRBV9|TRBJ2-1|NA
CASSGEVRTQYNEQFF
TGTGCCAGCAGCGGAGAGGTGCGAACCCAGTACAATGAGCAGTTCTTC
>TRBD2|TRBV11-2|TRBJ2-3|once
CASSSGLAWGDTQYF
TGTGCCAGCAGCTCCGGACTAGCTTGGGGAGATACGCAGTATTTT
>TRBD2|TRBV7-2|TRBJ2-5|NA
CASSPRKSSGPVQETQYF
TGTGCCAGCAGCCCTAGGAAAAGTAGCGGGCCCGTCCAAGAGACCCAGTACTTC
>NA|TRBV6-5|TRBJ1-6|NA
CASRRAKNSPLHF
TGTGCCAGCAGGCGGGCCAAGAATTCACCCCTCCACTTT
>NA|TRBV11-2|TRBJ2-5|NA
CASSLSGIETQYF
TGTGCCAGCAGCTTATCAGGGATTGAGACCCAGTACTTC
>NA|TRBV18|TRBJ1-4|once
CASSPPLAVNEKLFF
TGTGCCAGCTCACCACCTTTGGCGGTGAATGAAAAACTGTTTTTT
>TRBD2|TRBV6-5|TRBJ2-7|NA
CASSYTGGPYEQYF
TGTGCCAGCAGTTACACGGGAGGGCCCTACGAGCAGTACTTC
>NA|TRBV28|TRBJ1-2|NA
CASRSRGNYGYTF
TGTGCCAGCCGGTCTAGGGGTAACTATGGCTACACCTTC
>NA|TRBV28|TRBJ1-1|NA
CASSLEGRRTEAFF
TGTGCCAGCAGTTTGGAGGGCAGACGAACTGAAGCTTTCTTT
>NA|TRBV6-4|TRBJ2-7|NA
CASISLVGSYEQYF
TGTGCCAGCATTTCACTAGTGGGCTCCTACGAGCAGTACTTC
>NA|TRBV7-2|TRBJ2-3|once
CASSFQAYTDTQYF
TGTGCCAGCAGCTTCCAGGCCTACACAGATACGCAGTATTTT
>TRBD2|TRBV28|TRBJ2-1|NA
CASIKGLAGGSAYNEQFF
TGTGCCAGCATCAAAGGACTAGCGGGAGGGTCGGCCTACAATGAGCAGTTCTTC
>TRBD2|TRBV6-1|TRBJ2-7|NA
CASSEARAGGSRGYEQYF
TGTGCCAGCAGTGAAGCAAGAGCGGGAGGCTCGAGGGGCTACGAGCAGTACTTC
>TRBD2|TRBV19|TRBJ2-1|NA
CASTRGGNEQFF
TGTGCCAGTACTCGCGGGGGCAATGAGCAGTTCTTC
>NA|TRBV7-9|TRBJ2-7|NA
CASSQRLVVEQYF
TGTGCCAGCAGCCAACGACTAGTCGTCGAGCAGTACTTC
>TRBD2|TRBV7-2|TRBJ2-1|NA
CASSLDIVRLAVGNEQFF
TGTGCCAGCAGCTTAGATATCGTAAGACTAGCCGTGGGCAATGAGCAGTTCTTC
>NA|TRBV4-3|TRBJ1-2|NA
CASSQGGGSYGYTF
TGCGCCAGCAGCCAAGGGGGAGGCTCCTATGGCTACACCTTC